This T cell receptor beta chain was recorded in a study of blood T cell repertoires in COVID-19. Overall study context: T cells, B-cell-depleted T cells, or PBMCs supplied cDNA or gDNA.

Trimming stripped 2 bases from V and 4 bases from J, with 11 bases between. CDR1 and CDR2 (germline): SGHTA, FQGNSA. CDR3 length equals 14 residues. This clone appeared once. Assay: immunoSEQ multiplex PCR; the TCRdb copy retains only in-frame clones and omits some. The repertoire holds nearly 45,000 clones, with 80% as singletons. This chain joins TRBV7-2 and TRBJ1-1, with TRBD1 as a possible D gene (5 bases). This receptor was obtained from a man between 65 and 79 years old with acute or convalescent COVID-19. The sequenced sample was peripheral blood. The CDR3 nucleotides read TGTGCCAGCAGCTTAATTGCCGGGGGCACTGAAGCTTTCTTT. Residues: CASSLIAGGTEAFF.